This is a list of T cell receptor beta chains from one sample in a study of monozygotic twins with inflammatory bowel disease. Each CDR3 protein gets one entry in TCRdb, which reprocessed the 5' RACE reads and gives no DNA. This table lists approximately 210,000 distinct CDR3 sequences. Specimen: blood. These receptor sequences come from a human donor with ulcerative colitis or Crohn's disease, or a healthy co-twin of an affected twin (not recorded which). Both conserved end residues are part of each CDR3. Each record gives: V gene, J gene, CDR3 protein.

TRBV6-5,TRBJ2-5,CASSYWHRQETQYF
TRBV6-1,TRBJ2-7,CASSRALAGAYEQYF
TRBV14,TRBJ1-1,CASSPTRGVYTEAFF
TRBV6-2/TRBV6-3,TRBJ1-4,CASSRDYPTGTTTDNEKLFF
TRBV7-2,TRBJ1-5,CASSRVGWARHF
TRBV20-1,TRBJ2-1,CSAAGYGYRNGGGQFF
TRBV12-3/TRBV12-4,TRBJ2-6,CASARRQAGANVLTF
TRBV28,TRBJ1-1,CASRRTGRGTEAFF
TRBV6-5,TRBJ1-3,CASSLYADGNTIYF
TRBV18,TRBJ2-5,CASSPPNTGEKFGTQYF
TRBV7-2,TRBJ2-7,CASSWTSGRVREQYF
TRBV7-9,TRBJ2-7,CASSLVIYEQYF
TRBV6-6,TRBJ2-2,CASTVITGELFF
TRBV27,TRBJ1-6,CASSYLEYNSPLHF
TRBV7-2,TRBJ2-7,CASSSGTGVREQYF
TRBV27,TRBJ2-7,CASSLSSGNPYEQYF
TRBV7-6,TRBJ2-2,CASSLEVAANTGELFF